The 4 T cell receptor beta chains in this list originate from one sample, sequenced in a study of HIV-infected patients and healthy controls. All unsorted peripheral T cells were captured because whole blood was used without fractionation. cDNA was made from about 510 ng RNA using alpha and beta constant primers. Each of the alpha and beta chains got its own library through chain-specific third strand synthesis with indices. TCRdb re-called the 5' RACE reads through MiXCR, storing one row per CDR3 protein. The table lists 12,000 to 15,000 distinct CDR3 sequences, more than 8.5% of them singletons, with approximately 6.6% in the top ten. The sequenced sample consisted of blood. The receptors were gathered from an adult in good health.

The table lists this clonotype with many counts. CDR3 nucleotides: TGTGCCAGCAGCAAACAGGGGGCCTACCAACCCTATGGCTACACCTTC. Encoded protein: CASSKQGAYQPYGYTF. The V gene is TRBV7-2, the J gene TRBJ1-2; TRBD1 agrees at 9 bases. CDR3 length: 16 residues. Germline-derived CDR1 and CDR2 are SGHTA and FQGNSA. V lost 5 bases, J lost 4 bases, and 11 bases stayed unmatched.

This chain connects TRBV14 to TRBJ1-4; no firm D call. With 1 base removed from V and 5 bases from J, the gap between germline ends came to 11 bases. The CDR3 covers 15 residues. Germline CDR1 is SGHDN and CDR2 is FVKESK. This CDR3 reads CASSQVHGMNEKLFF. CDR3 sequence (DNA): TGTGCCAGCAGCCAAGTACACGGGATGAATGAAAAACTGTTTTTT. Supplemented by reference TRBV14 and TRBJ1-4, the full variable domain reads EAGVTQFPSHSVIEKGQTVTLRCDPISGHDNLYWYRRVMGKEIKFLLHFVKESKQDESGMPNNRFLAERTGGTYSTLKVQPAELEDSGVYFCASSQVHGMNEKLFFGSGTQLSVL.

By share, this clonotype ranks as medium-sized (0.01 to 0.1%). J is TRBJ2-1 and V is TRBV18, with 9 bases matching TRBD2. The germline gives CDR1 KGHSH, CDR2 LQKENI. The CDR3 runs to 17 residues. Trimming cost V 3 bases and J 5 bases; bases outside gene matches: 11. The CDR3 region is CASSPANLAGVNNEQFF. DNA of the CDR3: TGTGCCAGCTCACCCGCCAACTTAGCGGGAGTCAACAATGAGCAGTTCTTC.

This clonotype is medium-sized by share. The chain is built from TRBV3-1 and TRBJ2-3; D uncertain. V was cut by 8 bases and J by 0 bases, with 9 bases left in between. The germline gives CDR1 LGHDT, CDR2 YNNKEL (reference sequence). The CDR3 totals 13 residues. DNA of the CDR3: TGTGCCAGCGAACTTTCTAGCACAGATACGCAGTATTTT. It yields the protein CASELSSTDTQYF.